A single sample is the source of the 31 T cell receptor beta chains below, sequenced in a study of blood T cell repertoires in COVID-19. The assay was immunoSEQ multiplex PCR, and TCRdb's table has in-frame clones only and misses some. The sample lists about 74,000 clones, roughly 70% occurring once. Sequencing used peripheral blood. The source of these receptors is a man between 65 and 85 years old with acute or convalescent COVID-19.

This clone was found a few times. V and J are TRBV11-2 and TRBJ2-2; D perhaps matches TRBD1 (5 bases). Germline V gives CDR1 SGHAT, CDR2 FQNNGV. The CDR3 is made up of 13 amino acids. Trimming cost V 5 bases and J 5 bases, with 9 bases left between them. The CDR3 spells CASSDQGTGELFF. The CDR3 DNA follows: TGTGCCAGCAGCGACCAGGGTACCGGGGAGCTGTTTTTT.

This sequence joins TRBV7-3 and TRBJ2-1; D is perhaps TRBD1 (6 bases). This CDR3 contains 13 residues. Trimming stripped 5 bases from V and 4 bases from J, with 9 bases between. Germline V CDR1 and CDR2: SGHTA, FQGTGA. CDR3 coding DNA: TGTGCCAGCAGCAGGGACACTTACAATGAGCAGTTCTTC. Translating it yields CASSRDTYNEQFF.

The chain recombines TRBV20-1 with TRBJ2-1; 10 bases match TRBD1. CDR3 length equals 11 residues. V was clipped by 5 bases and J by 15 bases; unmatched bases: 7. Germline V CDR1 and CDR2: DFQATT, SNEGSKA (reference sequence). CDR3 coding DNA: TGCAGTGCTCCCAGGACAGGGGGTGCGTTCTTC. Translating gives CSAPRTGGAFF.

The chain uses TRBV19 and TRBJ2-5; 7 bases are shared with TRBD1. The CDR3 spans 16 residues. V shed 7 bases, J shed 5 bases, and the junction held 16 bases outside the gene matches. CDR1 is LNHDA and CDR2 is SQIVND in the germline V gene (reference sequence). This CDR3 is CASTPTAGGRRETQYF. The CDR3 DNA follows: TGTGCCAGTACCCCGACCGCAGGGGGAAGGAGGGAGACCCAGTACTTC.

As for this clone: Its ends do not fully match the called genes, so a read error is possible. The rearrangement uses TRBV7-7 and TRBJ2-7, with TRBD1 matching over 10 bases. CDR3 length equals 15 residues. Per the germline V gene, CDR1 is SSHAT and CDR2 is FNYEAQ (reference sequence). DNA of the CDR3: TGTGCTAGCAGCTTAGCGACAGGGGGCTTTTACGAGCAGTACTTC. It specifies CASSLATGGFYEQYF.

The chain recombines TRBV20-1 with TRBJ2-7; 8 nucleotides agree with TRBD2. This CDR3 is built from 11 residues. CDR1 DFQATT and CDR2 SNEGSKA come from the germline V gene (reference sequence). The V gene end was trimmed by 6 bases and the J gene end by 6 bases; junction bases not matched to a gene: 4. CDR3 in DNA: TGCAGTGCGGCGGGGGGTCGCGAGCAGTACTTC. Amino acids: CSAAGGREQYF.

This clone was found a few times. The chain uses TRBV6-2 or TRBV6-3 and TRBJ2-3; 9 nucleotides align to TRBD2. The CDR3 runs to 14 residues. Germline V gene lookup returns CDR1 MNHEY and CDR2 SVGEGT. With 4 bases clipped from V and 4 bases from J, the junction kept 3 bases outside the gene matches. DNA of the CDR3: TGTGCCAGCAGTTTGCGGGAGGGCCCAGATACGCAGTATTTT. Protein: CASSLREGPDTQYF.

The genes are TRBV19 and TRBJ1-1; D may be TRBD1 (6 bases). V lost 6 bases and J lost 2, with 19 bases in between. CDR1 is LNHDA and CDR2 is SQIVND in the germline V gene (reference sequence). The CDR3 runs to 16 residues. The CDR3 DNA sequence: TGTGCCAGTAGCCTGAAGCAGGGGCCCCTTAACACTGAAGCTTTCTTT. Protein: CASSLKQGPLNTEAFF. Combining the CDR3 with reference TRBV19 and TRBJ1-1 gives the whole variable domain DGGITQSPKYLFRKEGQNVTLSCEQNLNHDAMYWYRQDPGQGLRLIYYSQIVNDFQKGDIAEGYSVSREKKESFPLTVTSAQKNPTAFYLCASSLKQGPLNTEAFFGQGTRLTVV.

The table lists this clone with a count of one. This chain uses TRBV6-5 with TRBJ1-3, with a weak D call TRBD1 (6 bases). V was trimmed by 6 bases and J by 0 bases, leaving 12 bases between them. The CDR3 consists of 15 residues. CDR1 is MNHEY and CDR2 is SVGAGI in the germline V gene. CDR3 amino acids: CASSSDRSSGNTIYF. For the CDR3, the DNA is TGTGCCAGCAGCTCCGACAGGAGCTCTGGAAACACCATATATTTT.

This clone was observed a few times. The CDR3 protein is CARTGQVNYGYTF. Here the CDR3 DNA reads TGTGCCAGGACGGGACAGGTTAACTATGGCTACACCTTC. The rearrangement links TRBV19 to TRBJ1-2; 8 nucleotides line up with TRBD1. Trimming at V came to 9 bases and at J to 1 base, leaving 4 bases not matched to a gene. The CDR3 is 13 amino acids. The germline V gene encodes CDR1 LNHDA and CDR2 SQIVND (reference sequence).

The V and J genes are TRBV11-3 and TRBJ1-3; a possible D gene is TRBD1 (5 bases). Trimming removed 8 bases from V and 0 bases from J, with 14 bases in between. CDR1 is SGHNT, CDR2 YENEEA, per germline. The CDR3 is made up of 15 amino acids. Here the CDR3 DNA reads TGTGCCAGCCTGGGAGGACACAACTCTGGAAACACCATATATTTT. Encoded protein: CASLGGHNSGNTIYF.

V gene TRBV28 combines with J gene TRBJ1-4, with D tentatively TRBD1 (5 bases). The ends were cut back, 3 bases at V and 8 bases at J, with 13 bases in the middle. The germline V gene encodes CDR1 MDHEN and CDR2 SYDVKM. The CDR3 is made up of 14 amino acids. CDR3: CASSFLRVEEKLFF. CDR3 in DNA: TGTGCCAGCAGTTTCCTCAGGGTTGAGGAAAAACTGTTTTTT.

At least ten counts were recorded for this clone. The chain uses TRBV27 and TRBJ1-5, with a possible D match to TRBD1 (5 bases). Trimming stripped 2 bases from V and 4 bases from J, with 6 bases between. There are 13 residues in the CDR3. Germline V CDR1 and CDR2: MNHEY, SMNVEV (reference sequence). The CDR3 is CASSLGANQPQHF. The CDR3, as DNA: TGTGCCAGCAGTTTAGGGGCGAATCAGCCCCAGCATTTT.

The chain employs TRBV4-1 and TRBJ2-7; the D gene could be TRBD1 or TRBD2 (6 bases each). V was pared by 4 bases and J by 2 bases, with 15 bases between. Germline CDR1 MGHRA, CDR2 YSYEKL. The CDR3 runs to 15 residues. The CDR3 here is CASSREGGPAYEQYF. The CDR3 bases are TGCGCCAGCAGCCGAGAGGGGGGACCGGCCTACGAGCAGTACTTC.

J is TRBJ2-3 and V is TRBV29-1; TRBD1 matches at 8 bases. The J segment lost 2 bases and the V segment lost 4 bases, leaving 2 bases of the junction unmatched. The germline V gene encodes CDR1 SQVTM and CDR2 ANQGSEA. The CDR3 has 13 amino acids. The CDR3 reads CSVGQGNTDTQYF. CDR3 sequence (DNA): TGCAGCGTTGGACAGGGGAACACAGATACGCAGTATTTT.

As for this clone: At one boundary the junction diverges from the germline segment, which might be a read error. This sample also contains other DNA sequences that code for the same CDR3. The chain has TRBV10-3 and TRBJ1-5; the D is unclear. Germline V gene lookup returns CDR1 ENHRY and CDR2 SYGVKD. This CDR3 is 17 amino acids long. CDR3 sequence reads: CAISESKSGGSNQPQHF. The CDR3 DNA sequence: TGTGCCATCAGCGAGTCGAAGTCCGGCGGGAGCAATCAGCCCCAGCATTTT.

The V and J genes are TRBV2 and TRBJ2-3, with 7 bases that match TRBD2. V trimming: 6 bases; J trimming: 1 base; junction bases outside the gene matches: 4. CDR3 length equals 14 residues. Germline-derived CDR1 and CDR2 are SNHLY and FYNNEI. The CDR3 here is CASRREWGTDTQYF. CDR3 nucleotide sequence: TGTGCCAGCAGGCGGGAGTGGGGCACAGATACGCAGTATTTT.

The chain couples TRBV27 to TRBJ2-1, with 8 bases lining up with TRBD2. CDR1 is MNHEY, CDR2 SMNVEV, per germline (reference sequence). CDR3 length equals 15 residues. V lost 6 bases, J lost 3 bases, and 7 bases stayed unmatched. The CDR3 nucleotides are TGTGCCAGCAGCCAGACCGGGACTAGCTACAATGAGCAGTTCTTC. This gives the protein CASSQTGTSYNEQFF.

The rearrangement links TRBV27 to TRBJ2-7; 11 nucleotides align to TRBD1. The V and J ends lost 1 base and 7 bases, in that order; junction bases with no gene match: 9. The germline V gene encodes CDR1 MNHEY and CDR2 SMNVEV (reference sequence). CDR3 length: 16 residues. The CDR3 bases are TGTGCCAGCAGTTTATTGGGTGGACAGGGGGCTGGTGAGCAGTACTTC. Protein sequence: CASSLLGGQGAGEQYF.

The chain has TRBV7-9 and TRBJ1-5; D not certain. Germline CDR1 SEHNR, CDR2 FQNEAQ (reference sequence). The CDR3 runs to 14 residues. V was trimmed by 5 bases and J by 4 bases, leaving 12 bases between them. CDR3 coding DNA: TGTGCCAGCAGCGCTCCAAACACGAATCAGCCCCAGCATTTT. It encodes CASSAPNTNQPQHF.

This clone was observed a handful of times. The chain joins TRBV28 to TRBJ1-2, with 7 bases aligning to TRBD1. This CDR3 comprises 15 residues. After removal of 4 bases from V and 0 bases from J, the junction contained 5 bases not matched to a gene. Germline CDR1 is MDHEN and CDR2 is SYDVKM. CDR3 sequence (DNA): TGTGCCAGCAGTTCCTCCGGGACAGCTAACTATGGCTACACCTTC. Translation: CASSSSGTANYGYTF.

This rearrangement joins TRBV28 to TRBJ1-1; D might be TRBD1 (5 bases). The germline V gene has CDR1 MDHEN and CDR2 SYDVKM. There are 15 residues in the CDR3. Trimming removed 3 bases from V and 6 bases from J, with 17 bases in between. The CDR3 region is CASSLIGEGKPEAFF. The CDR3 nucleotides are TGTGCCAGCAGTTTGATAGGGGAGGGGAAGCCTGAAGCTTTCTTT.

The chain uses TRBV9 and TRBJ1-2, with 7 bases matching TRBD1. The junction had 4 bases not matched to a gene; V was cut back by 0 bases and J by 2 bases. The CDR3 extends over 15 amino acids. Germline CDR1 SGDLS, CDR2 YYNGEE. The chain's CDR3 is CASSVGQGPNYGYTF. The DNA for the CDR3 is TGTGCCAGCAGCGTAGGACAGGGTCCGAACTATGGCTACACCTTC.

The V gene is TRBV28, the J gene TRBJ2-1; the match to TRBD1 covers 7 bases. V shed 6 bases, J shed 4 bases, and the junction held 6 bases outside the gene matches. The CDR3 consists of 14 residues. Germline CDR1 MDHEN, CDR2 SYDVKM. The CDR3, as DNA: TGTGCCAGCAGAATCCGGGACAGTTACAATGAGCAGTTCTTC. Amino acid sequence: CASRIRDSYNEQFF.

CDR3 nucleotides: TGTGCCAGCAGCATTGGACAGGGGAGGGAGAACACTGAAGCTTTCTTT. This gives the protein CASSIGQGRENTEAFF. The chain combines TRBV28 with TRBJ1-1; 9 nucleotides line up with TRBD1. V trimming: 6 bases; J trimming: 1 base; junction bases outside the gene matches: 9. Germline values: CDR1 MDHEN, CDR2 SYDVKM. The CDR3 has 16 amino acids.

The chain employs TRBV14 and TRBJ2-1; 7 bases map to TRBD1. This CDR3 is built from 14 residues. Germline V gene sequence: CDR1 SGHDN, CDR2 FVKESK. V lost 2 bases to trimming and J lost 9 bases; unmatched junction nucleotides: 7. CDR3 in amino acids: CASSQRQGSGEQFF. The CDR3 region has the DNA TGTGCCAGCAGCCAAAGACAGGGTTCAGGTGAGCAGTTCTTC.

J is TRBJ2-2 and V is TRBV5-1, with 9 nucleotides matching TRBD2. CDR3 length equals 16 residues. Germline V lookup: CDR1 SGHRS, CDR2 YFSETQ. Germline trimming cut 1 base from V and 2 bases from J; bases unmatched to any gene: 3. The CDR3 region is CASSLNSGSNTGELFF. The CDR3, as DNA: TGCGCCAGCAGCTTGAATAGCGGGAGTAACACCGGGGAGCTGTTTTTT.

The chain joins TRBV7-9 to TRBJ1-2; 7 nucleotides agree with TRBD1. V lost 3 bases, J lost 8 bases, and 3 bases stayed unmatched. The V gene's germline CDR1 is SEHNR and CDR2 FQNEAQ (reference sequence). The CDR3 length is 12 residues. The CDR3 reads CASSFQGGGYTF. The DNA for the CDR3 is TGTGCCAGCAGCTTCCAGGGGGGCGGCTACACCTTC.

The chain combines TRBV29-1 with TRBJ2-1, with 8 bases that match TRBD2. V dropped 3 bases and J dropped 0; count of bases not matched to a gene: 7. There are 16 residues in the CDR3. CDR1 and CDR2 (germline): SQVTM, ANQGSEA. This CDR3 reads CSVEFIGRGSYNEQFF. CDR3 in DNA: TGCAGCGTTGAGTTCATCGGGAGGGGCTCCTACAATGAGCAGTTCTTC.

This clone has more than one count but fewer than ten. This chain connects TRBV5-6 to TRBJ2-7; a weak D match, TRBD1 (5 bases). The CDR3 has 15 residues. Germline V CDR1 and CDR2: SGHDT, YYEEEE. V lost 0 bases to trimming and J lost 3 bases, with 13 bases between them. CDR3 region: CASSLEGLKGYEQYF. CDR3 coding DNA: TGTGCCAGCAGCTTGGAGGGGTTAAAGGGCTACGAGCAGTACTTC.

A single count supports this clone. The gene calls are TRBV6-5 and TRBJ1-2; 8 bases map to TRBD1. Germline CDR1 and CDR2: MNHEY and SVGAGI. The CDR3 has 14 amino acids. Germline trimming cut 7 bases from V and 4 bases from J; bases unmatched to any gene: 8. The CDR3 DNA reads TGTGCCAGCACGGTGGGAACAGGGGGCTATGGCTACACCTTC. Translated, it gives CASTVGTGGYGYTF.